At least ten counts were recorded for the clone carrying this T cell receptor beta chain. This sample was included in a study of neurological immune-mediated disorders. TCRdb redid the calling of the 5' RACE reads with MiXCR, one entry per CDR3 protein. Of under 70,000 distinct CDR3 sequences in the sample, 3.2% were seen once. Sequenced material: PBMCs. This receptor was taken from a woman in her 50s with multiple sclerosis.

The DNA for the CDR3 is TGCAGTGCTAGAGACTCGGGGACAGGGGGCACAGATACGCAGTATTTT. The encoded protein is CSARDSGTGGTDTQYF. The genes are TRBV20-1 and TRBJ2-3; 10 nucleotides match TRBD1. V was clipped by 0 bases and J by 1 base; unmatched bases: 4. Germline CDR1 is DFQATT and CDR2 is SNEGSKA (reference sequence). CDR3 length: 16 residues.